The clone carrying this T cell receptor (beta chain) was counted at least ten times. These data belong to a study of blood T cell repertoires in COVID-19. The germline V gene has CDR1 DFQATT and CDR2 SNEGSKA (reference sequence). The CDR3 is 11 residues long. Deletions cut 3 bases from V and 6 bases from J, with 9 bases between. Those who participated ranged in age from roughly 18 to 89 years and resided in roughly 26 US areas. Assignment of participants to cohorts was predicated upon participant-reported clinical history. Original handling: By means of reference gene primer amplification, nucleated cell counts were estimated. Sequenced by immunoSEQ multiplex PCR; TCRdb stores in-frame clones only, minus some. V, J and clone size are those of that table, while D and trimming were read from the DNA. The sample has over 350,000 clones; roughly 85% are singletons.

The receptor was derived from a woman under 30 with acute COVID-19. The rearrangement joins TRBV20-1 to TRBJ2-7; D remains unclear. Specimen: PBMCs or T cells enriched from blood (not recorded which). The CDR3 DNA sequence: TGCAGTGCTAGGGGCCTCGTCGAGCAGTACTTC. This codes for CSARGLVEQYF.